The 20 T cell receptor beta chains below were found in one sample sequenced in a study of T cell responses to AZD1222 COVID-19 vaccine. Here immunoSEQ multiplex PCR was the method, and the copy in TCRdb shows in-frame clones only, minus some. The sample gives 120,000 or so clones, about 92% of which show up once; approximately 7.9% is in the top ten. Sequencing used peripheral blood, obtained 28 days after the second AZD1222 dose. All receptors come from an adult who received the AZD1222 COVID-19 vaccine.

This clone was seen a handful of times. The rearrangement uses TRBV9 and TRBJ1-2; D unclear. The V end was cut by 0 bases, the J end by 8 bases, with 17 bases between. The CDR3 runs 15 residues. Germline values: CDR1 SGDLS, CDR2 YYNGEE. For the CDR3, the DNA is TGTGCCAGCAGCGTAGGCACACTTCCACCGAGGGGCTACACCTTC. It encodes CASSVGTLPPRGYTF.

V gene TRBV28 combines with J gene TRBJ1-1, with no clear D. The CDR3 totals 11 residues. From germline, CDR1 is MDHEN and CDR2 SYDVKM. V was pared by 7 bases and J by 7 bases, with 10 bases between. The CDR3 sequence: CASTNGIEAFF. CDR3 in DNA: TGTGCCAGCACCAACGGGATTGAAGCTTTCTTT.

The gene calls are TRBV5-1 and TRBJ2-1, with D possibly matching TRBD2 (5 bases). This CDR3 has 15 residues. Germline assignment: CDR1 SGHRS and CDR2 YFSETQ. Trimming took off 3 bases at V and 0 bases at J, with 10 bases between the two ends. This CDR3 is CASSWETHSYNEQFF. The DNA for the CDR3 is TGCGCCAGCAGCTGGGAGACTCACTCCTACAATGAGCAGTTCTTC.

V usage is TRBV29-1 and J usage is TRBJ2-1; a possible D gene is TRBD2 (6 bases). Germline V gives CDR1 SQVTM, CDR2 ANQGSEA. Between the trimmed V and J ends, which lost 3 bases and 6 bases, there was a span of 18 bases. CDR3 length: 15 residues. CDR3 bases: TGCAGCGTTGAGATTGGGCGGGAATTAGGCAATGAGCAGTTCTTC. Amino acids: CSVEIGRELGNEQFF.

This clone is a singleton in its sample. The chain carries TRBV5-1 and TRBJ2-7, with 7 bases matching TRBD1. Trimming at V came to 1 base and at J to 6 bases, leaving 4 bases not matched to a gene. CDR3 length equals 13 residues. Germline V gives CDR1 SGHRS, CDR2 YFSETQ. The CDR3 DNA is TGCGCCAGCAGCTTGTTAGGGGGCCTCGAGCAGTACTTC. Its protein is CASSLLGGLEQYF.

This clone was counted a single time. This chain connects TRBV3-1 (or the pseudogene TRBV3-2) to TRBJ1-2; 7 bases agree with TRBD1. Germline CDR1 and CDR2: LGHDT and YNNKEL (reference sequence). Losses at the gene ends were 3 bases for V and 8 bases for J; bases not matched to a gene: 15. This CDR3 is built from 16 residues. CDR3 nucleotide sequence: TGTGCCAGCAGCCACAGAATTCCGACAGGGTCGGAAGGCTACACCTTC. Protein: CASSHRIPTGSEGYTF.

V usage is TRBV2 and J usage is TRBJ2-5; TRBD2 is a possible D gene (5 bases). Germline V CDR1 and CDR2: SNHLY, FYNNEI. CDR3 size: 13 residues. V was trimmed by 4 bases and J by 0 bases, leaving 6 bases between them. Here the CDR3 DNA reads TGTGCCAGCAGTGTGCGGGACCAAGAGACCCAGTACTTC. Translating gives CASSVRDQETQYF. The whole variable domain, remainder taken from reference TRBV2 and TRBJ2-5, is EPEVTQTPSHQVTQMGQEVILRCVPISNHLYFYWYRQILGQKVEFLVSFYNNEISEKSEIFDDQFSVERPDGSNFTLKIRSTKLEDSAMYFCASSVRDQETQYFGPGTRLLVL.

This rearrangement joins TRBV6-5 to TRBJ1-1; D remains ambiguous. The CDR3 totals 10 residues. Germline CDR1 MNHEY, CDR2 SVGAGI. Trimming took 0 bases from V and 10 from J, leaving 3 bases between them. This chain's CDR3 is CASSYSPAFF. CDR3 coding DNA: TGTGCCAGCAGTTACTCACCAGCTTTCTTT.

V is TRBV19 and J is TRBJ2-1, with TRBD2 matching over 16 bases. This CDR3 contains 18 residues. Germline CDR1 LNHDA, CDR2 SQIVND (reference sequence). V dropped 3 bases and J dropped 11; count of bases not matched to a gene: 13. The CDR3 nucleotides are TGTGCCAGTAGTATGCCCCCGGGACTAGCGGGGGGGTGGCCGCAGCAGTTCTTC. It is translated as CASSMPPGLAGGWPQQFF.

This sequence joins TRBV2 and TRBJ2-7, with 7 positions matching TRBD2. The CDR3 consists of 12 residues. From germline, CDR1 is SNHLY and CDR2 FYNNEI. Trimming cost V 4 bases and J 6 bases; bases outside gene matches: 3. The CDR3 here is CASSASGREQYF. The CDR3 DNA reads TGTGCCAGCAGTGCTAGCGGACGCGAGCAGTACTTC.

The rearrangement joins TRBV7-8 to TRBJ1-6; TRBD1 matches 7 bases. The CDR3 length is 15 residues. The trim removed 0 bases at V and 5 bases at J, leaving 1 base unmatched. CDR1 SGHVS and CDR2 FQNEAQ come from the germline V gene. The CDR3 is CASSLAGTDNSPLHF. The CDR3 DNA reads TGTGCCAGCAGCTTAGCCGGGACAGATAATTCACCCCTCCACTTT.

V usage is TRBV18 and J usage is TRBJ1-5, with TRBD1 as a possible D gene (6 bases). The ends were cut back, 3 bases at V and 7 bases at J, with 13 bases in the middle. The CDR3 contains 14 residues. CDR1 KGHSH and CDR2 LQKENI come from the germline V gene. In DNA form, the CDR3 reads TGTGCCAGCTCACCGGGGGGACATTACCAGCCCCAGCATTTT. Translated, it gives CASSPGGHYQPQHF.

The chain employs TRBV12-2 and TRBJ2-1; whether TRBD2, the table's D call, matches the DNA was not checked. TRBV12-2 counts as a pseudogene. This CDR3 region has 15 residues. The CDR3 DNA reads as TGTGCAAGTCGCTTATGCGGGAGGGCCTACAATGAGCAGTTCTTC. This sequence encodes CASRLCGRAYNEQFF.

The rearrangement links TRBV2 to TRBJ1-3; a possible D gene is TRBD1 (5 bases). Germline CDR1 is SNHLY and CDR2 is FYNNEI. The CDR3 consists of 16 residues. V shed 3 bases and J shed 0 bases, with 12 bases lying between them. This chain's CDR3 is CASSEDGAYSGNTIYF. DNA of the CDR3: TGTGCCAGCAGTGAGGACGGGGCGTACTCTGGAAACACCATATATTTT.

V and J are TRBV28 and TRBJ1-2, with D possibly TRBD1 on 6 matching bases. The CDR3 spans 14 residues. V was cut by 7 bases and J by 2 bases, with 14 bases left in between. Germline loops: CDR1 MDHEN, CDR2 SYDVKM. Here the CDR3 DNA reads TGTGCCAGCACCCAAGGGGGGAAAAACTATGGCTACACCTTC. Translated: CASTQGGKNYGYTF.

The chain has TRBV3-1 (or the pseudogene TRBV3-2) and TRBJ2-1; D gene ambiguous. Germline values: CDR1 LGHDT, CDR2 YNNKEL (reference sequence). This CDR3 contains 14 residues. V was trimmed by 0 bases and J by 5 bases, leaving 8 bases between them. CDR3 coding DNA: TGTGCCAGCAGCCAAGACTTCCTACACAATGAGCAGTTCTTC. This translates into CASSQDFLHNEQFF.

The CDR3: CASSQRGFAYEQYF. The CDR3 coding sequence is TGTGCCAGCAGCCAAAGGGGTTTTGCGTACGAGCAGTACTTC. This rearrangement joins TRBV7-2 to TRBJ2-7; D possibly corresponds to TRBD1 (5 bases). Germline-derived CDR1 and CDR2 are SGHTA and FQGNSA. The V end was cut by 5 bases, the J end by 4 bases, with 15 bases between. The CDR3 sequence is 14 residues long.

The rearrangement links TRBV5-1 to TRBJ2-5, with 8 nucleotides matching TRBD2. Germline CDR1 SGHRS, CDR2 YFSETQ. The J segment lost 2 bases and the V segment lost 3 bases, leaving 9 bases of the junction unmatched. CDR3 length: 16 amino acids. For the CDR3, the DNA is TGCGCCAGCAGCTGGGGGAGCGGGGGAAATCAAGAGACCCAGTACTTC. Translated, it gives CASSWGSGGNQETQYF. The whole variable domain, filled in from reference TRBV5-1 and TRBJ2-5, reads KAGVTQTPRYLIKTRGQQVTLSCSPISGHRSVSWYQQTPGQGLQFLFEYFSETQRNKGNFPGRFSGRQFSNSRSEMNVSTLELGDSALYLCASSWGSGGNQETQYFGPGTRLLVL.

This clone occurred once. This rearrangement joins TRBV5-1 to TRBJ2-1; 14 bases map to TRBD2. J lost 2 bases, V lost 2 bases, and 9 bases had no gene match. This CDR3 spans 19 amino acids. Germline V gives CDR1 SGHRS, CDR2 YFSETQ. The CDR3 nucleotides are TGCGCCAGCAGCTTTCCCGGGACTAGCGGGAGAACCCCCTACAATGAGCAGTTCTTC. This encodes CASSFPGTSGRTPYNEQFF.

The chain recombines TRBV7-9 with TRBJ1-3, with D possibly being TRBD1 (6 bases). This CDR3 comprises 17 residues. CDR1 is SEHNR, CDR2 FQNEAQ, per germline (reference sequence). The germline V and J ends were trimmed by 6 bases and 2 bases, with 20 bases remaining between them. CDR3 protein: CASRVDSPWLPGNTIYF. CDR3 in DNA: TGTGCCAGCAGGGTGGACAGCCCCTGGCTGCCTGGAAACACCATATATTTT.